Following are 21 T cell receptor beta chains from one sample sequenced in a study of T cells in women clearing cervical HPV infection. Clones were read by immunoSEQ multiplex PCR, and TCRdb kept only the in-frame ones, dropping some. The table lists about 30,000 clones. Sequencing was performed on blood buffy coat. The source is a woman between 18 and 70 years old with a cervical HPV16 infection that either progressed to CIN3+ or cleared (not recorded which).

In regard to this clone: The read ends 3 residues shy of where the CDR3 ends; the end is completed using the germline J gene. The chain couples TRBV6-1 to TRBJ2-1; possibly TRBD2 for D (5 bases). The CDR3 loop spans 14 amino acids. From germline, CDR1 is MNHNS and CDR2 SASEGT. Trimming stripped 2 bases from V and 3 bases from J, with 8 bases between. The CDR3 spells CASSETRLYNEQFF. The covered CDR3 bases are TGTGCCAGCAGTGAAACTAGACTCTACAATGAG.

Comments on this clone: With the read ending 3 residues before the CDR3 end, the germline J gene is used to fill in that end. This chain connects TRBV5-1 to TRBJ2-2, with D unclear. Looked up from germline, CDR1 is SGHRS and CDR2 is YFSETQ. The CDR3 length is 16 residues. V was shortened by 0 bases and J by 0 bases, with 9 bases between the two germline ends. The DNA read from the CDR3 is TGCGCCAGCAGCTTGGTTGGCTTGGCGAACACCGGGGAG. Protein product: CASSLVGLANTGE. The CDR3, in full, reads CASSLVGLANTGELFF.

In regard to this clone: The read halts 3 residues ahead of the CDR3 end, with the missing end drawn from the germline J gene. This chain links TRBV2 with TRBJ1-5; perhaps TRBD1 as D (5 bases). Germline CDR1 is SNHLY and CDR2 is FYNNEI. V was pared by 7 bases and J by 4 bases, with 14 bases between. The CDR3 loop spans 14 amino acids. CDR3 DNA (partial): TGTGCCAGCACCGGGGGGGGGAGGAATCAGCCC. Translation: CASTGGGRNQP. The complete CDR3 sequence is CASTGGGRNQPQHF. Full variable domain (outside the CDR3, taken from reference TRBV2 and TRBJ1-5): EPEVTQTPSHQVTQMGQEVILRCVPISNHLYFYWYRQILGQKVEFLVSFYNNEISEKSEIFDDQFSVERPDGSNFTLKIRSTKLEDSAMYFCASTGGGRNQPQHFGDGTRLSIL.

In the case of this clone: The read falls 3 residues short of the CDR3 end, and the missing part is taken from the germline J gene. V and J are TRBV5-1 and TRBJ2-1; D may be TRBD1 (6 bases). This CDR3 is built from 13 residues. Trimming took off 5 bases at V and 3 bases at J, with 9 bases between the two ends. The germline CDR1 and CDR2 sequences are SGHRS and YFSETQ. The CDR3 loop is CASSSDSYNEQFF. CDR3 bases read: TGCGCCAGCAGTTCGGACAGCTACAATGAG.

As to this clone: The CDR3 is cut off 3 residues early in the read; its end comes from the germline J gene. The chain carries TRBV10-1 and TRBJ2-1, with 10 bases matching TRBD2. This CDR3 has 14 amino acids. Trimming at V came to 5 bases and at J to 8 bases, leaving 6 bases not matched to a gene. Germline assignment: CDR1 WNHNN and CDR2 SYGVQD (reference sequence). The sequenced CDR3 bases are TGCGCCAGCAGTAGCGGGGGGGCAGGCGATGAG. Amino acids: CASSSGGAGDE. In full, the CDR3 reads CASSSGGAGDEQFF.

A remark on this clone: The read ends 3 residues shy of where the CDR3 ends; the end is completed using the germline J gene. This chain connects TRBV20-1 to TRBJ2-3, with 7 nucleotides matching TRBD2. The CDR3 has 14 amino acids. Unmatched junction bases numbered 6, after V lost 5 bases and J lost 1 base. Germline lookup yields CDR1 DFQATT and CDR2 SNEGSKA (reference sequence). The CDR3 is CSAPGLLGTDTQYF. The sequenced part of the CDR3 DNA is TGCAGTGCTCCGGGACTACTGGGCACAGATACG.

On this clone itself: The read ends 3 residues early relative to the CDR3; the germline J gene fills the gap. The gene calls are TRBV20-1 and TRBJ2-5; 7 bases are a match to TRBD1. The germline gives CDR1 DFQATT, CDR2 SNEGSKA (reference sequence). This CDR3 is built from 12 residues. After removal of 7 bases from V and 5 bases from J, the junction contained 7 bases not matched to a gene. The CDR3 spells CSGQQGKETQYF. CDR3 bases read: TGCAGTGGACAACAGGGGAAGGAGACC.

A note on this clone: The read ends 3 residues early relative to the CDR3; the germline J gene fills the gap. The rearrangement uses TRBV30 and TRBJ1-1, with 8 bases that match TRBD1. Trimming cost V 4 bases and J 7 bases; bases outside gene matches: 17. CDR1 and CDR2 (germline): GTSNPN, SVGIG (reference sequence). CDR3 size: 16 residues. The CDR3 loop is CAWTLGSSDRAYEAFF. Incomplete CDR3 DNA: TGTGCCTGGACCCTGGGTTCCTCGGACAGGGCCTATGAA.

On this clone itself: The CDR3 end falls 3 residues outside the read, so it is completed with the germline J gene. The chain combines TRBV20-1 with TRBJ2-5; possibly TRBD2 for D (6 bases). From germline, CDR1 is DFQATT and CDR2 SNEGSKA (reference sequence). The V end lost 8 bases, the J end lost 0 bases, and 22 bases lay between the germline ends. The CDR3 loop spans 16 amino acids. The CDR3 reads CSITRGAGVYQETQYF. The DNA read from the CDR3 is TGCAGTATTACCCGGGGAGCGGGCGTGTACCAAGAGACC.

Details on this clone: The DNA ends 3 residues before the CDR3 does, and the rest of the CDR3 is filled in from the germline J gene. The chain recombines TRBV20-1 with TRBJ2-1; 9 nucleotides agree with TRBD2. J lost 2 bases, V lost 3 bases, and 5 bases had no gene match. This CDR3 has 15 amino acids. Germline V lookup: CDR1 DFQATT, CDR2 SNEGSKA (reference sequence). The sequenced CDR3 bases are TGCAGTGCTAGGGCCGCTAGCGGGGCCTACAATGAG. Translated, it gives CSARAASGAYNE. The entire CDR3 protein is CSARAASGAYNEQFF.

In the case of this clone: Read sequence stops 3 residues before the CDR3 end, and the germline J gene provides the missing end. The chain couples TRBV19 to TRBJ1-5; D is perhaps TRBD1 (6 bases). Trimming stripped 3 bases from V and 6 bases from J, with 15 bases between. This CDR3 spans 15 amino acids. CDR1 is LNHDA, CDR2 SQIVND, per germline (reference sequence). The DNA read from the CDR3 is TGTGCCAGTAGTATTATGCTAGGGGGAAGTCAGCCC. Its translation: CASSIMLGGSQP. The whole CDR3 sequence reads CASSIMLGGSQPQHF.

Comments on this clone: Sequencing ends 3 residues short of the CDR3 end; the germline J gene provides the rest. The chain recombines TRBV19 with TRBJ1-1; 7 bases fit TRBD1. The CDR3 totals 15 residues. Germline CDR1 reads LNHDA; CDR2 reads SQIVND (reference sequence). V lost 1 base and J lost 3; bases outside the gene matches: 5. CDR3 DNA (partial): TGTGCCAGTAGTATAGGGCCAGGGGGTTACACTGAA. It codes for CASSIGPGGYTE. The complete CDR3 protein is CASSIGPGGYTEAFF.

On this clone: The observed sequence ends 3 residues before the CDR3 terminus, with the missing tail filled in from the germline J gene. This sequence joins TRBV7-2 and TRBJ2-7, with TRBD2 identical over 7 bases. Germline CDR1 and CDR2: SGHTA and FQGNSA. The CDR3 totals 14 residues. V lost 5 bases, J lost 3 bases, and 7 bases stayed unmatched. This chain's CDR3 is CASSPRGGGYEQYF. Partial CDR3 DNA: TGTGCCAGCAGCCCCCGGGGCGGGGGCTACGAG.

Turning to this clone: Sequencing ends 3 residues short of the CDR3 end; the germline J gene provides the rest. Other DNA sequences from this sample encode an identical CDR3 as well. The genes are TRBV18 and TRBJ2-3; D may be TRBD2 (6 bases). This CDR3 is built from 15 residues. Per the germline V gene, CDR1 is KGHSH and CDR2 is LQKENI. CDR3 DNA, as far as it was read: TGTGCCAGCTCACCCCCGTCGGGGGTTCAAGAGACG. Residues: CASSPPSGVQET. The whole CDR3 protein reads CASSPPSGVQETQYF. The variable domain in full, completed from reference TRBV18 and TRBJ2-3, reads NAGVMQNPRHLVRRRGQEARLRCSPMKGHSHVYWYRQLPEEGLKFMVYLQKENIIDESGMPKERFSAEFPKEGPSILRIQQVVRGDSAAYFCASSPPSGVQETQYFGPGTRLTVL.

On this clone: The read ends 3 residues early relative to the CDR3; the germline J gene fills the gap. This sequence joins TRBV7-2 and TRBJ2-3; 8 nucleotides align to TRBD1. The V gene end was trimmed by 5 bases and the J gene end by 4 bases; junction bases not matched to a gene: 5. Germline V lookup: CDR1 SGHTA, CDR2 FQGNSA. CDR3 length: 14 amino acids. The sequenced part of the CDR3 DNA is TGTGCCAGCAGCCGCGACAGGGGCGCAGATACG. Residues: CASSRDRGADT. The entire CDR3 sequence reads CASSRDRGADTQYF.

Comments on this clone: The read finishes 3 residues shy of the CDR3 end, and the germline J gene is used to complete it. The gene calls are TRBV11-2 and TRBJ1-6; D ambiguous. Germline V gene sequence: CDR1 SGHAT, CDR2 FQNNGV. The V and J ends lost 5 bases and 6 bases respectively, with 11 bases between them. The length of the CDR3 is 14 residues. Incomplete CDR3 DNA: TGTGCCAGCAGCGTTGCATCGGGTAATTCACCC. Its protein is CASSVASGNSP. The whole CDR3 reads CASSVASGNSPLHF.

Note on this clone: The read ends 3 residues shy of where the CDR3 ends; the end is completed using the germline J gene. The V gene is TRBV28, the J gene TRBJ1-4; 7 nucleotides align to TRBD1. Trimming cost V 6 bases and J 7 bases; bases outside gene matches: 8. Germline assignment: CDR1 MDHEN and CDR2 SYDVKM. The CDR3 spans 14 residues. CDR3 DNA (partial): TGTGCCAGCAGAGGAGGGGGCTCGGGTGAAAAA. Translated, it gives CASRGGGSGEK. The CDR3 in full is CASRGGGSGEKLFF.

On this clone: With the read ending 3 residues before the CDR3 end, the germline J gene is used to fill in that end. The chain employs TRBV11-2 and TRBJ1-2, with 7 positions matching TRBD1. The trim removed 5 bases at V and 4 bases at J, leaving 1 base unmatched. Germline-derived CDR1 and CDR2 are SGHAT and FQNNGV. The CDR3 has 12 residues. This chain's CDR3 is CASSGQVYGYTF. Incomplete CDR3 DNA: TGTGCCAGCAGCGGACAGGTCTATGGC. The whole variable domain, filled in from reference TRBV11-2 and TRBJ1-2, reads EAGVAQSPRYKIIEKRQSVAFWCNPISGHATLYWYQQILGQGPKLLIQFQNNGVVDDSQLPKDRFSAERLKGVDSTLKIQPAKLEDSAVYLCASSGQVYGYTFGSGTRLTVV.

Notes on this clone: The sequenced fragment ends 3 residues before the CDR3 boundary, so the rest is inferred from the germline J gene. The rearrangement uses TRBV19 and TRBJ1-6; D is possibly TRBD1 (6 bases). V was shortened by 7 bases and J by 7 bases, with 14 bases between the two germline ends. The CDR3 consists of 14 residues. The germline V gene encodes CDR1 LNHDA and CDR2 SQIVND (reference sequence). The covered CDR3 bases are TGTGCCAGTAAGCCCGGACAGCCGAATTCACCC. Its translation is CASKPGQPNSP. The complete CDR3 protein is CASKPGQPNSPLHF.

With respect to this clone: Read coverage stops 3 residues before the CDR3 terminus; the germline J gene supplies the remainder. This sequence joins TRBV5-1 and TRBJ2-2; D may be TRBD1 (5 bases). The germline V and J ends were trimmed by 0 bases and 3 bases, with 12 bases remaining between them. The germline V gene has CDR1 SGHRS and CDR2 YFSETQ. The CDR3 has 16 amino acids. The part of the CDR3 DNA that was read is TGCGCCAGCAGCTTGGGGCAGGGTATTTACACCGGGGAG. Its translation: CASSLGQGIYTGE. The entire CDR3 protein reads CASSLGQGIYTGELFF.

In the case of this clone: The read is 3 residues too short to cover the CDR3 end, so that end is filled in from the germline J gene. The chain has TRBV30 and TRBJ2-3; 8 bases align to TRBD2. The germline CDR1 and CDR2 sequences are GTSNPN and SVGIG (reference sequence). The CDR3 spans 13 residues. CDR3 amino acids: CAGAAGAQETQYF. The CDR3 DNA, read in part, is TGTGCCGGGGCAGCGGGGGCTCAAGAGACG.